The following is a T cell receptor beta chain sequence with its context. The antigen remains undetermined. What was sequenced were expressed TCRB transcripts, since all of the isolated RNA had been reverse transcribed. Profiled with immunoSEQ multiplex PCR; TCRdb holds only in-frame clones, not every one. The sample includes approximately 600,000 clones, 9.5% to 15% of them seen just once. Germline V gene lookup returns CDR1 SGHNT and CDR2 YYREEE (reference sequence). V dropped 0 bases and J dropped 2 bases, with 8 bases sitting between them. CDR3 length: 15 residues. The sample originates from a study of beta chain features in type 1 diabetes. Notes on the study in general: For Type 1 diabetes patients, all four CD4+ subsets carried TCRB CDR3s that were moderately but significantly shorter.

Specimen: naive CD4+ T cells from blood. The TCR sequence derives from a man between 25 and 39 years old with type 1 diabetes. The chain combines TRBV5-4 with TRBJ1-4; no firm D call. In DNA, the CDR3 is TGTGCCAGCAGCTTGGGATCTGGGACTAATGAAAAACTGTTTTTT. Encoded protein: CASSLGSGTNEKLFF.